Presented here are 5 T cell receptor beta chains from one specimen sequenced in a study of T cells expressing NK-cell markers. Following a re-call of the 5' RACE reads, TCRdb has one entry per CDR3 protein and lacks DNA. In all, the sample yields some 150,000 distinct CDR3 sequences. The material sequenced was blood T cells: a sorted CD56 or NKG2C T cell subset, CD4+ or CD8+ T cells, or bulk PBMC T cells (not recorded which). All receptors derive from a man aged 18 to 30 in good health.

The chain employs TRBV7-9 and TRBJ2-4; no DNA is available, so the TRBD1 call from TCRdb remains unchecked. There are 13 residues in the CDR3. Germline V gene lookup returns CDR1 SEHNR and CDR2 FQNEAQ (reference sequence). The CDR3 loop is CASSPGGQNIQYF.

The chain has TRBV19 and TRBJ1-5; without DNA, the TCRdb call of TRBD1 cannot be checked. From germline, CDR1 is LNHDA and CDR2 SQIVND (reference sequence). The CDR3 is 16 residues long. CDR3 sequence reads: CASSYEDRDFNQPQHF.

V gene TRBV5-4 combines with J gene TRBJ2-7; absent DNA, TCRdb's TRBD1 call cannot be checked. Germline CDR1 is SGHNT and CDR2 is YYREEE (reference sequence). The CDR3 extends over 14 amino acids. The CDR3 here is CASSLVSDSYEQYF.

The chain joins TRBV24-1 to TRBJ2-5; lacking DNA, the TRBD2 call made by TCRdb goes unchecked. The CDR3 has 18 residues. CDR1 is KGHDR and CDR2 is SFDVKD in the germline V gene. The CDR3 loop is CATSSPGLAGGHQETQYF.

This sequence joins TRBV19 and TRBJ2-1. The CDR3 consists of 15 residues. CDR1 is LNHDA and CDR2 is SQIVND in the germline V gene (reference sequence). CDR3 sequence: CASSIDLLDYNEQFF.